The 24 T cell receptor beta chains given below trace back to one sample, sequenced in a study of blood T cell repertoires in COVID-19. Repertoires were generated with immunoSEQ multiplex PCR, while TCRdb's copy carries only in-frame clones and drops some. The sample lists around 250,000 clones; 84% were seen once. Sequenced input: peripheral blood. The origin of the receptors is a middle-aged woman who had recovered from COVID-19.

The CDR3 region is CASSLASSTATEAFF. CDR3 DNA sequence: TGCGCCAGCAGCTTGGCCAGTTCGACAGCCACTGAAGCTTTCTTT. The genes are TRBV5-1 and TRBJ1-1; TRBD1 is a possible D gene (5 bases). Germline V gives CDR1 SGHRS, CDR2 YFSETQ. CDR3 length: 15 amino acids. V was trimmed by 0 bases and J by 4 bases, leaving 13 bases between them.

DNA for the CDR3: TGTGCCAGTTGGGCGGGGGACAGGGGGCTCATGAACACTGAAGCTTTCTTT. It encodes CASWAGDRGLMNTEAFF. The V and J genes are TRBV28 and TRBJ1-1; the match to TRBD1 covers 12 bases. Germline CDR1 is MDHEN and CDR2 is SYDVKM. The CDR3 length is 17 residues. Trimming took 9 bases from V and 0 from J; bases not matched to a gene: 11.

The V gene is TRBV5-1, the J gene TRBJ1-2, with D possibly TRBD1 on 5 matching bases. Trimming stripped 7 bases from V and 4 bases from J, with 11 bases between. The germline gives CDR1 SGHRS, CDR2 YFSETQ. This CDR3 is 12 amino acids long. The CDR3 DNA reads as TGCGCCAGCCGAACAGGAGCCTATGGCTACACCTTC. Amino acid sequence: CASRTGAYGYTF.

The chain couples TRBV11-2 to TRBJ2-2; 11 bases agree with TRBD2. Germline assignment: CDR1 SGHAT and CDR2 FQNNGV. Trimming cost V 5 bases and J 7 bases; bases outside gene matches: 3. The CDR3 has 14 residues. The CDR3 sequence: CASSIGTSGGELFF. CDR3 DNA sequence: TGTGCCAGCAGCATCGGGACTAGCGGCGGGGAGCTGTTTTTT.

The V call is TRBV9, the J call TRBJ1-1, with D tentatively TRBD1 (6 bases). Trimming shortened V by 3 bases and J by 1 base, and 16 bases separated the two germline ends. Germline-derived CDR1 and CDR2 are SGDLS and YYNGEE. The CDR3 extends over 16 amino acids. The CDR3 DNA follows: TGTGCCAGCAGCGCAGGACAGTTACCCCCGAACACTGAAGCTTTCTTT. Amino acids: CASSAGQLPPNTEAFF.

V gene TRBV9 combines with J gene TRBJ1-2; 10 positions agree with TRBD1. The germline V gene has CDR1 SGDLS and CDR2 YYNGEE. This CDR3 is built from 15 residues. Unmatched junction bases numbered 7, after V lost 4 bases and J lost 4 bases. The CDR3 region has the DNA TGTGCCAGCAGCCTCCGGACAGGGGGTAGCTATGGCTACACCTTC. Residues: CASSLRTGGSYGYTF.

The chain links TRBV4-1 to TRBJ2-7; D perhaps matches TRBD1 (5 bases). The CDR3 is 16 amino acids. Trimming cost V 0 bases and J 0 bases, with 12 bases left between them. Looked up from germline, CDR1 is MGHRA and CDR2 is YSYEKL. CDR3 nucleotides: TGCGCCAGCAGCCAAGAAACAGGTCCGAGCTCCTACGAGCAGTACTTC. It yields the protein CASSQETGPSSYEQYF.

CDR3 region: CASSLASGGAETQYF. In DNA, the CDR3 is TGTGCCAGCAGCTTGGCTAGCGGGGGGGCAGAGACCCAGTACTTC. J is TRBJ2-5 and V is TRBV5-5; 12 bases match TRBD2. This CDR3 has 15 amino acids. The ends lost 0 bases at V and 4 bases at J; junction bases unmatched: 1. Germline CDR1 and CDR2: SGHKS and YYEKEE (reference sequence). The full variable domain, with the rest looked up from reference TRBV5-5 and TRBJ2-5, is DAGVTQSPTHLIKTRGQQVTLRCSPISGHKSVSWYQQVLGQGPQFIFQYYEKEERGRGNFPDRFSARQFPNYSSELNVNALLLGDSALYLCASSLASGGAETQYFGPGTRLLVL.

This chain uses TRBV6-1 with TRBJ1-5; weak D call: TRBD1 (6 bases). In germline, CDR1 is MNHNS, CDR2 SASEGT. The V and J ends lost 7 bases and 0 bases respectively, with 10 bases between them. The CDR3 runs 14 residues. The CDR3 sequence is CASMGHYSNQPQHF. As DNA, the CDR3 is TGTGCCAGCATGGGACACTATAGCAATCAGCCCCAGCATTTT.

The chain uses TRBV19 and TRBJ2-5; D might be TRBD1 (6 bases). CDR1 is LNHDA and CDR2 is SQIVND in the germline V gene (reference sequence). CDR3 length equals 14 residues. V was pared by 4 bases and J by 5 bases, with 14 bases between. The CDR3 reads CASSTLTGQETQYF. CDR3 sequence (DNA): TGTGCCAGTAGTACGCTGACAGGTCAGGAGACCCAGTACTTC.

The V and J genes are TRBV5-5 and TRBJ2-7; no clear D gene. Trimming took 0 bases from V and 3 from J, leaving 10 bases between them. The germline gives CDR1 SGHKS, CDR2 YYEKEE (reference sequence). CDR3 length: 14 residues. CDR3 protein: CASSLVSAVYEQYF. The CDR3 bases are TGTGCCAGCAGCTTGGTCAGCGCCGTCTACGAGCAGTACTTC.

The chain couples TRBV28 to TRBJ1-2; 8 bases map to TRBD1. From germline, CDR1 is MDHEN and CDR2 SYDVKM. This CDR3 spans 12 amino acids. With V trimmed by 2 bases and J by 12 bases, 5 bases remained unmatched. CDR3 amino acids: CASSLEDRGDTF. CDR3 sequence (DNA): TGTGCCAGCAGTTTAGAAGACAGGGGTGACACCTTC.

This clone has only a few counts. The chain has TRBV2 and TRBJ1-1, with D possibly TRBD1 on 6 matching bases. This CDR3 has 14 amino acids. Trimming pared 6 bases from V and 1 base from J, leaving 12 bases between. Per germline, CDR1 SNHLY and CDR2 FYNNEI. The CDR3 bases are TGTGCCAGCAGCGTTGAACAGGGGAACACTGAAGCTTTCTTT. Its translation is CASSVEQGNTEAFF.

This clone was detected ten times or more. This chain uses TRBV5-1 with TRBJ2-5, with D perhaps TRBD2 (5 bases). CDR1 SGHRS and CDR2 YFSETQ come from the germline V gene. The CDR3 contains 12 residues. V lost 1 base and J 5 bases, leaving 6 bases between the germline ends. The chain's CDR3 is CASSLRGETQYF. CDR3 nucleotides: TGCGCCAGCAGCTTGCGGGGTGAGACCCAGTACTTC.

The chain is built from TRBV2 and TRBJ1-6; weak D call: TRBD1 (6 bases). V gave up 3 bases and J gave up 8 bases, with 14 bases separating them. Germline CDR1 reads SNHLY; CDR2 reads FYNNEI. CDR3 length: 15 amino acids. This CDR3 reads CASSDMRGSYSPLHF. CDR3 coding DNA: TGTGCCAGCAGTGATATGAGGGGGAGTTATTCACCCCTCCACTTT.

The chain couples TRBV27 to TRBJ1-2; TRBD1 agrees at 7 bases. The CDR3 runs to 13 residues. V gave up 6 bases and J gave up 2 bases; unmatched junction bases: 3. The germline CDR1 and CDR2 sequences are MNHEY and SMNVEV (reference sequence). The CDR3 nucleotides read TGTGCCAGCAGGCGGGACAGCAACTATGGCTACACCTTC. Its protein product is CASRRDSNYGYTF.

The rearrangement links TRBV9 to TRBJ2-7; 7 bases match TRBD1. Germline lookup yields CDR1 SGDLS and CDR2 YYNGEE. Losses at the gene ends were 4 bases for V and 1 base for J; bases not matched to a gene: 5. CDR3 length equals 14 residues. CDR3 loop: CASSMTGQSYEQYF. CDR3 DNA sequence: TGTGCCAGCAGCATGACGGGACAGTCCTACGAGCAGTACTTC.

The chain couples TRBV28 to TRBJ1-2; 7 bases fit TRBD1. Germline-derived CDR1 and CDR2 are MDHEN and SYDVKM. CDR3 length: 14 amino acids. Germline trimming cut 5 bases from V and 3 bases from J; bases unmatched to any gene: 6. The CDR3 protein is CASSTGDWYYGYTF. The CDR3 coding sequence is TGTGCCAGCAGTACAGGGGATTGGTACTATGGCTACACCTTC.

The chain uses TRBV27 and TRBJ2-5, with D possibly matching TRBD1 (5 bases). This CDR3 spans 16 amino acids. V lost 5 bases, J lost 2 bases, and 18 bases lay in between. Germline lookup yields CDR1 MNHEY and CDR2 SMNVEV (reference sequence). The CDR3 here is CASSIRYQTEQETQYF. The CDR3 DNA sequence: TGTGCCAGCAGTATACGGTACCAGACAGAACAAGAGACCCAGTACTTC.

The CDR3 is CSVEETDTISGNTIYF. The CDR3 region has the DNA TGCAGCGTTGAAGAGACGGACACAATCTCTGGAAACACCATATATTTT. The V gene is TRBV29-1, the J gene TRBJ1-3; D is possibly TRBD1 (5 bases). The V end was cut by 0 bases, the J end by 0 bases, with 12 bases between. Germline CDR1 reads SQVTM; CDR2 reads ANQGSEA. The CDR3 consists of 16 residues.

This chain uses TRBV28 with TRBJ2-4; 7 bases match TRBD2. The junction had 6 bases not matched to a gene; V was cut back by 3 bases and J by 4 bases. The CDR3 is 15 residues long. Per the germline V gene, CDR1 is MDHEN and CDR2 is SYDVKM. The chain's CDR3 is CASSLGGVAKNIQYF. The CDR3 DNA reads TGTGCCAGCAGTTTGGGAGGGGTAGCAAAAAACATTCAGTACTTC.

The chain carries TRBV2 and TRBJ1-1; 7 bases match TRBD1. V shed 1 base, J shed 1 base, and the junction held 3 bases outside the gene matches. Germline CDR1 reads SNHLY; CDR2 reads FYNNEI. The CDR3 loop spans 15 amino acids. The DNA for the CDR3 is TGTGCCAGCAGTGAAGAGGGGGCGGGGAACACTGAAGCTTTCTTT. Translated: CASSEEGAGNTEAFF.

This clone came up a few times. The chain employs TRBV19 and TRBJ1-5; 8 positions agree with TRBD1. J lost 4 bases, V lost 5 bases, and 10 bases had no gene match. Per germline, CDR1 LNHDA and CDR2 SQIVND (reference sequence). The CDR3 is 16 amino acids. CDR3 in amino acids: CASSVYGQGGNQPQHF. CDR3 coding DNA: TGTGCCAGTAGTGTCTATGGACAGGGAGGAAATCAGCCCCAGCATTTT.

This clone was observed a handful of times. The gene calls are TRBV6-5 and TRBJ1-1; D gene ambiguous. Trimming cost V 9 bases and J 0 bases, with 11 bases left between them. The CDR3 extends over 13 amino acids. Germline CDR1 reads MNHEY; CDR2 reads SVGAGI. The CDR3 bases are TGTGCCAGTTTACGGGAAATGAACACTGAAGCTTTCTTT. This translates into CASLREMNTEAFF.